These T cell receptor beta chains were read from a single sample in a study of cytomegalovirus exposure and HLA in healthy donors. Profiled with immunoSEQ multiplex PCR; TCRdb holds only in-frame clones, not every one. This table has a few hundred thousand clones, 75% to 80% appearing once. The sequenced sample was PBMCs. All receptors derive from a man aged 18 to 35 in good health and CMV-seronegative. Each CDR3 is given with its conserved first and last residue. Fields, in order: clone size, D gene, V gene, J gene, CDR3 DNA, CDR3 protein. The D gene is left open where the match is weak. Size values are once, few and many counts, or a class for expanded clones, and some rows have none.

abundance: NA; d_gene: TRBD2; v_gene: TRBV5-1; j_gene: TRBJ2-5; CDR3nt: TGCGCCAGCAGCTTTGATGCGGGAGGCTCCCAAGAGACCCAGTACTTC; CDR3aa: CASSFDAGGSQETQYF
abundance: NA; d_gene: TRBD1; v_gene: TRBV4-3; j_gene: TRBJ2-7; CDR3nt: TGCGCCAGCAGCCACCGCTCCCAGGGGGCCGTCCACGAGCAGTACTTC; CDR3aa: CASSHRSQGAVHEQYF
abundance: NA; d_gene: TRBD1; v_gene: TRBV6-6; j_gene: TRBJ2-3; CDR3nt: TGTGCCAGCAGTTCAACAGGGGGCGGCACAGATACGCAGTATTTT; CDR3aa: CASSSTGGGTDTQYF
abundance: NA; d_gene: TRBD1; v_gene: TRBV27; j_gene: TRBJ2-5; CDR3nt: TGTGCCAGCAGTTTAAGGGACAGGGGGCGGGAGACCCAGTACTTC; CDR3aa: CASSLRDRGRETQYF
abundance: NA; d_gene: NA; v_gene: TRBV7-6; j_gene: TRBJ2-1; CDR3nt: TGTGCCAGCAGCTTAAACCCCCCGGACTACTTATACAATGAGCAGTTCTTC; CDR3aa: CASSLNPPDYLYNEQFF
abundance: NA; d_gene: TRBD2; v_gene: TRBV2; j_gene: TRBJ2-7; CDR3nt: TGTGCCAGCAGTGTTACTAGCGGGAGCTACGAGCAGTACTTC; CDR3aa: CASSVTSGSYEQYF
abundance: NA; d_gene: TRBD1; v_gene: TRBV27; j_gene: TRBJ1-2; CDR3nt: TGTGCCAGCAGTTCGTGGACAGGGGGCGTCGTTGGCTACACCTTC; CDR3aa: CASSSWTGGVVGYTF
abundance: NA; d_gene: TRBD1; v_gene: TRBV6-5; j_gene: TRBJ2-7; CDR3nt: TGTGCCAGCCGCTCAGGGGGCTCCTACGAGCAGTACTTC; CDR3aa: CASRSGGSYEQYF
abundance: NA; d_gene: NA; v_gene: TRBV7-9; j_gene: TRBJ2-1; CDR3nt: TGTGCCAGCAGCTTAGCATTGGGCTCGTTTGGAGAGCAGTTCTTC; CDR3aa: CASSLALGSFGEQFF
abundance: NA; d_gene: NA; v_gene: TRBV5-4; j_gene: TRBJ1-6; CDR3nt: TGTGCCAGCAGCCTTACGGGAGGGCGGACCTATAATTCACCCCTCCACTTT; CDR3aa: CASSLTGGRTYNSPLHF
abundance: NA; d_gene: NA; v_gene: TRBV7-9; j_gene: TRBJ2-6; CDR3nt: TGTGCCAGCAGCTCGACTGGCTCTGGGGCCAACGTCCTGACTTTC; CDR3aa: CASSSTGSGANVLTF
abundance: NA; d_gene: NA; v_gene: TRBV28; j_gene: TRBJ2-2; CDR3nt: TGTGCCAGCAGTCCCACTGTTGGGGGACTCGGCACCGGGGAGCTGTTTTTT; CDR3aa: CASSPTVGGLGTGELFF
abundance: NA; d_gene: NA; v_gene: TRBV5-6; j_gene: TRBJ2-5; CDR3nt: TGTGCCAGCAGCTTGGGGGAGTCTTGGGAGACCCAGTACTTC; CDR3aa: CASSLGESWETQYF
abundance: NA; d_gene: TRBD2; v_gene: TRBV11-2; j_gene: TRBJ2-5; CDR3nt: TGTGCCAGCAGCTTAGAGGGGGGGGACGACCAGTACTTC; CDR3aa: CASSLEGGDDQYF
abundance: NA; d_gene: TRBD1; v_gene: TRBV4-2; j_gene: TRBJ2-7; CDR3nt: TGTGCCAGCAGCCAAGGGGGACAGACCTACGAGCAGTACTTC; CDR3aa: CASSQGGQTYEQYF
abundance: NA; d_gene: TRBD1; v_gene: TRBV6-5; j_gene: TRBJ1-5; CDR3nt: TGTGCCAGCAGCCCGGACAGGGGGGATCAGCCCCAGCATTTT; CDR3aa: CASSPDRGDQPQHF
abundance: NA; d_gene: NA; v_gene: TRBV29-1; j_gene: TRBJ1-1; CDR3nt: TGCAGCGTCGAGGGGAACACTGAAGCTTTCTTT; CDR3aa: CSVEGNTEAFF
abundance: NA; d_gene: NA; v_gene: TRBV27; j_gene: TRBJ2-2; CDR3nt: TGTGCCAGCAGTTCTGGACTGAACACCGGGGAGCTGTTTTTT; CDR3aa: CASSSGLNTGELFF
abundance: NA; d_gene: NA; v_gene: TRBV30; j_gene: TRBJ1-5; CDR3nt: TGTGCCTGGAGTCCCGGCAGCGGAAGCAATCAGCCCCAGCATTTT; CDR3aa: CAWSPGSGSNQPQHF
abundance: NA; d_gene: NA; v_gene: TRBV27; j_gene: TRBJ1-1; CDR3nt: TGTGCCAGCAGTCTCCCCGGGAGGGGGGAAGAGGCTTTCTTT; CDR3aa: CASSLPGRGEEAFF
abundance: NA; d_gene: NA; v_gene: TRBV9; j_gene: TRBJ1-1; CDR3nt: TGTGCCAGCAGCCCGAGCCCTTCCTTGACTGGTGAAGCTTTCTTT; CDR3aa: CASSPSPSLTGEAFF
abundance: NA; d_gene: NA; v_gene: TRBV18; j_gene: TRBJ1-6; CDR3nt: TGTGCCAGCTCACCTCAGGGCGCCCTCCCTAATTCACCCCTCCACTTT; CDR3aa: CASSPQGALPNSPLHF
abundance: NA; d_gene: NA; v_gene: TRBV9; j_gene: TRBJ2-7; CDR3nt: TGTGCCAGCAGCGTAGCCCCGGGAGACGAGCAGTACTTC; CDR3aa: CASSVAPGDEQYF
abundance: NA; d_gene: NA; v_gene: TRBV28; j_gene: TRBJ1-5; CDR3nt: TGTGCCAGCAGTTTAGAGAGCAATCAGCCCCAGCATTTT; CDR3aa: CASSLESNQPQHF
abundance: once; d_gene: NA; v_gene: TRBV10-3; j_gene: TRBJ1-2; CDR3nt: TGTGCCATCAGTGGCGGTGACAGAACTAACTATGGCTACACCTTC; CDR3aa: CAISGGDRTNYGYTF
abundance: NA; d_gene: NA; v_gene: TRBV18; j_gene: TRBJ1-1; CDR3nt: TGTGCCAGCTCACAGCCAAGGGGGAGGGATTTCACTGAAGCTTTCTTT; CDR3aa: CASSQPRGRDFTEAFF
abundance: NA; d_gene: NA; v_gene: TRBV7-2; j_gene: TRBJ2-2; CDR3nt: TGTGCCAGCAGCTTAGGCTTTCGGGACGGGGAGCTGTTTTTT; CDR3aa: CASSLGFRDGELFF
abundance: NA; d_gene: NA; v_gene: TRBV10-3; j_gene: TRBJ2-2; CDR3nt: TGTGCCATCAGTGAGTCGGCAGGGGCTTCCGGGGAGCTGTTTTTT; CDR3aa: CAISESAGASGELFF
abundance: NA; d_gene: NA; v_gene: TRBV29-1; j_gene: TRBJ2-3; CDR3nt: TGCAGCGTTGCCTTGGAGCTAGATACGCAGTATTTT; CDR3aa: CSVALELDTQYF
abundance: NA; d_gene: TRBD1; v_gene: TRBV4-2; j_gene: TRBJ1-1; CDR3nt: TGTGCCAGCAGCCCAGCCACGACAGGGGACACTGAAGCTTTCTTT; CDR3aa: CASSPATTGDTEAFF
abundance: once; d_gene: NA; v_gene: TRBV27; j_gene: TRBJ1-4; CDR3nt: TGTGCCAGCAGTTCGGCGACACTTGCAACTAATGAAAAACTGTTTTTT; CDR3aa: CASSSATLATNEKLFF
abundance: NA; d_gene: NA; v_gene: TRBV29-1; j_gene: TRBJ2-5; CDR3nt: TGCAGCGTTGAGAGGCAGGGAGAGACCCAGTACTTC; CDR3aa: CSVERQGETQYF